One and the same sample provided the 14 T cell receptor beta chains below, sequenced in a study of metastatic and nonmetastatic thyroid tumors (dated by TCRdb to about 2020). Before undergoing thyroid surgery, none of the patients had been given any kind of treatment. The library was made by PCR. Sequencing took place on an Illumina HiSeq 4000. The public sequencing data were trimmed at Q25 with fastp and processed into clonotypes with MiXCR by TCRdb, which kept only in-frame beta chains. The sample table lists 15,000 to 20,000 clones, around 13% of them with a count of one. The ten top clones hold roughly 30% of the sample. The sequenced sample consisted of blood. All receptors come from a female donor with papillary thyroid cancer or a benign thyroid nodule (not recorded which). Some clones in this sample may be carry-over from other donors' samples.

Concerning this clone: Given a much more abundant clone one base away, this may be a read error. CDR3 bases: TGCGGTGCCGAAGGCCTAGCGGGGGATTTTTCCTACAATGAGCAGTTCTTC. This codes for CGAEGLAGDFSYNEQFF. The gene calls are TRBV20-1 and TRBJ2-1; 10 nucleotides match TRBD2. The CDR3 runs to 17 residues. The germline V gene has CDR1 DFQATT and CDR2 SNEGSKA (reference sequence).

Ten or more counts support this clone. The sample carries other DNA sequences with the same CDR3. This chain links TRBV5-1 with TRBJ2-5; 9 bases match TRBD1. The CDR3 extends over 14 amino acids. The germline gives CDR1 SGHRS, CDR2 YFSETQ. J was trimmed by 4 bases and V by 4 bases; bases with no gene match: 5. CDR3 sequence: CASSGGQGLETQYF. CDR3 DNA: TGCGCCAGCAGCGGGGGACAGGGACTAGAGACCCAGTACTTC.

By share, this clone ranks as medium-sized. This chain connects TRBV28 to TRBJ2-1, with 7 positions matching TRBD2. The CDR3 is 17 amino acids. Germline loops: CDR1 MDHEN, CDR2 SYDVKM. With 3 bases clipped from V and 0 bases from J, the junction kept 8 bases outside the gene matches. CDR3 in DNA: TGTGCCAGCAGTTTTGCGCTAGCGGACCCCTCCTACAATGAGCAGTTCTTC. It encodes CASSFALADPSYNEQFF. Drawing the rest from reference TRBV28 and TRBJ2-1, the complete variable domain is DVKVTQSSRYLVKRTGEKVFLECVQDMDHENMFWYRQDPGLGLRLIYFSYDVKMKEKGDIPEGYSVSREKKERFSLILESASTNQTSMYLCASSFALADPSYNEQFFGPGTRLTVL.

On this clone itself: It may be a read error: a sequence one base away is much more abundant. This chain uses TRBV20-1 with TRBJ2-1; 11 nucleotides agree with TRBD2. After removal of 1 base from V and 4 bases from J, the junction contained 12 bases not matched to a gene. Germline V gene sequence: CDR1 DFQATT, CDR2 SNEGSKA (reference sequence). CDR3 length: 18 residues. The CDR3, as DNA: TGCAGTGCTAGAGTGGGGGATAGCGGGAGGGCCTGGTACAATGAGCAGTTCTTC. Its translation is CSARVGDSGRAWYNEQFF.

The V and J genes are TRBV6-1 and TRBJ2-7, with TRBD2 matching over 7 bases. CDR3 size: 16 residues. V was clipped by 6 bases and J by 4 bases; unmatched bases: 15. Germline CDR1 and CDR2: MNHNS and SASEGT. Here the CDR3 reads CASSPLGGWGEYEQYF. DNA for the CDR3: TGTGCCAGCAGCCCCCTCGGGGGGTGGGGGGAGTACGAGCAGTACTTC.

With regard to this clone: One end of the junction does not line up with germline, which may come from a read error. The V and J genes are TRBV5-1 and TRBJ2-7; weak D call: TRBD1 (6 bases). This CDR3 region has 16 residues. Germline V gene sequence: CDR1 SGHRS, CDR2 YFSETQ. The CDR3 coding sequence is TGTGCCAGCAGCTTGGGGGACATGGGAATCGCTCACGAGCAGTACTTC. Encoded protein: CASSLGDMGIAHEQYF. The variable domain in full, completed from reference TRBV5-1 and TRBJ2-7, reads KAGVTQTPRYLIKTRGQQVTLSCSPISGHRSVSWYQQTPGQGLQFLFEYFSETQRNKGNFPGRFSGRQFSNSRSEMNVSTLELGDSALYLCASSLGDMGIAHEQYFGPGTRLTVT.

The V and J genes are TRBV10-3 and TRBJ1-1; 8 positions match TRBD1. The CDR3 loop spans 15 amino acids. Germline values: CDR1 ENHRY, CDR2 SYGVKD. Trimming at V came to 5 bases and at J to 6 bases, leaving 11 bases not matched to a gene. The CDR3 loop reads CAISTRTGCRAEAFF. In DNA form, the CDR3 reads TGTGCCATCAGTACCCGGACAGGGTGCCGGGCTGAAGCTTTCTTT.

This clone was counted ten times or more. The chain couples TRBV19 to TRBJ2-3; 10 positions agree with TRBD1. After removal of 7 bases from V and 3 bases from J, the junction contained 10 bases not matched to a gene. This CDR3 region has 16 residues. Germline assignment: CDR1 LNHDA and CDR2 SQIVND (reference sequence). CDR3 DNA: TGTGCCAGTACCGACCAGGGGGGACAGGGGACAGATACGCAGTATTTT. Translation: CASTDQGGQGTDTQYF.

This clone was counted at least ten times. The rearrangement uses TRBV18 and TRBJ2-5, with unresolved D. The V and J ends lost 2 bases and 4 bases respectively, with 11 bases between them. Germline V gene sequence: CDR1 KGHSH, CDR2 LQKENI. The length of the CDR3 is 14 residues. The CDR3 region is CASSPLDGAETQYF. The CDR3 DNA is TGTGCCAGCTCACCATTGGACGGTGCAGAGACCCAGTACTTC.

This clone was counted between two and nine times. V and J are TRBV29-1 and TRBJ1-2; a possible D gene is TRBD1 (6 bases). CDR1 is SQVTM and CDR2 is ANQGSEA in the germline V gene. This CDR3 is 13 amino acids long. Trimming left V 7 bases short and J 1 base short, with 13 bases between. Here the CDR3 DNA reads TGCAGCGCCACTGGGACAAATAACTATGGCTACACCTTC. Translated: CSATGTNNYGYTF.

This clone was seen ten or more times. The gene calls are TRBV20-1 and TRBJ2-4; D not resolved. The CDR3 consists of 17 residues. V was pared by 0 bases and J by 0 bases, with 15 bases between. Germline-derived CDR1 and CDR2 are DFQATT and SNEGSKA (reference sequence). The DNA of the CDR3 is TGCAGTGCTAGAGATCGAAAAGGTGCCGCAGCCAAAAACATTCAGTACTTC. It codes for CSARDRKGAAAKNIQYF.

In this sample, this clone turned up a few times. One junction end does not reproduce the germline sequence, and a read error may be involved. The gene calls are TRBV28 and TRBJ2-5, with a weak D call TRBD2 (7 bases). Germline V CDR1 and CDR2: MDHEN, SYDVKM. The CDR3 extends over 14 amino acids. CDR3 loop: CAISDGGRGETHYF. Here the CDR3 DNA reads TGTGCCATCAGTGACGGGGGCCGGGGGGAGACCCATTACTTC.

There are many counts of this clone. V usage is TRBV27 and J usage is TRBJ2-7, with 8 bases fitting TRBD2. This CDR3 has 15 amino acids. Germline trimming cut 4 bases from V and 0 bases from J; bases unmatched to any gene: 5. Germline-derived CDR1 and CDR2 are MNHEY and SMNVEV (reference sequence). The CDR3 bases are TGTGCCAGCAGTTCAGCGGGAGCCCCCTCCTACGAGCAGTACTTC. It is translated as CASSSAGAPSYEQYF.

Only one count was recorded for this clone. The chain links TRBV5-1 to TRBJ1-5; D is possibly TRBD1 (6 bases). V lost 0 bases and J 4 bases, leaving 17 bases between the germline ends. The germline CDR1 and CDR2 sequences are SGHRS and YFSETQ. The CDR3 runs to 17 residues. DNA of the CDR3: TGCGCCAGCAGCTTGGCCAAGTCGGGGGCCAGGAATCAGCCCCAGCATTTT. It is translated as CASSLAKSGARNQPQHF. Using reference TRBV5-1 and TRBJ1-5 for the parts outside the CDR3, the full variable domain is KAGVTQTPRYLIKTRGQQVTLSCSPISGHRSVSWYQQTPGQGLQFLFEYFSETQRNKGNFPGRFSGRQFSNSRSEMNVSTLELGDSALYLCASSLAKSGARNQPQHFGDGTRLSIL.